Listed below are T cell receptor beta chains from one sample, sequenced in a study of response to subunit inactivated influenza vaccine. One entry per CDR3 protein, called by TCRdb with MiXCR from the RT-PCR reads. The repertoire holds over 400,000 distinct CDR3 sequences, with approximately 12% as singletons. The sample in question was PBMCs from blood, obtained about 40 days after vaccination. These receptors were collected from a man aged 50 to 59 who received an inactivated influenza vaccine. CDR3s include the opening cysteine and the closing phenylalanine or tryptophan. D genes are given only for firm matches. The size of a clone is reported for some rows only, either as once, few or many, or as a class for expanded clones.

d_call	v_call	clone_size	j_call	cdr3_nt	cdr3_aa
.	TRBV7-2	.	TRBJ2-3	TGTGCCAGCAGCTTAGTTGGCGGGTACGGCACAGATACGCAGTATTTT	CASSLVGGYGTDTQYF
TRBD1	TRBV24-1	.	TRBJ2-7	TGTGCCACCAGTGATTCCGGGACAGCGGCTTACGAGCAGTACTTC	CATSDSGTAAYEQYF
.	TRBV5-5	.	TRBJ2-2	TGTGCCAGCAGCGGAGGGACAACGACCGGGGAGCTGTTTTTT	CASSGGTTTGELFF
TRBD2	TRBV3-1	.	TRBJ2-2	TGTGCCAGCACGGCTAGCGGGATTAACACCGGGGAGCTGTTTTTT	CASTASGINTGELFF
TRBD1	TRBV6-5	few	TRBJ2-7	TGTGCCAGCAGTTACTCCAGGGGGAATTCCTACGAGCAGTACTTC	CASSYSRGNSYEQYF
.	TRBV20-1	.	TRBJ1-2	TGCAGTGCTAGAGATTCCAGGGATCCTGGCTACACCTTC	CSARDSRDPGYTF
TRBD2	TRBV27	few	TRBJ2-1	TGTGCCAGCAGTCCTAGCGGGGTGGGCCCTAATGAGCAGTTCTTC	CASSPSGVGPNEQFF
TRBD2	TRBV6-1	.	TRBJ2-7	TGTGCCAGCAGAAAGACTAGCGGGGGTGCCTACGAGCAGTACTTC	CASRKTSGGAYEQYF
.	TRBV20-1	few	TRBJ1-1	TGCAGTGCACCGGACAAGAACACTGAAGCTTTCTTT	CSAPDKNTEAFF
.	TRBV7-2	many	TRBJ1-5	TGTGCCAGCAGCTTGGGCGGCGGGCGCAATCAGCCCCAGCATTTT	CASSLGGGRNQPQHF
.	TRBV5-6	many	TRBJ1-3	TGTGCCAGCAGCTTGGGGTTCGGGGGGCCTGGAAACACCATATATTTT	CASSLGFGGPGNTIYF
TRBD2	TRBV11-2	few	TRBJ2-3	TGTGCCAGCAGCACACTAGCGGGTACAGATACGCAGTATTTT	CASSTLAGTDTQYF
TRBD1	TRBV20-1	.	TRBJ2-7	TGCAGTGCAACCCCCGGGACAGGGGGTCACGAGCAGTACTTC	CSATPGTGGHEQYF
.	TRBV10-3	.	TRBJ2-2	TGTGCCATCAGAGGGGCAGCGAACACCGGGGAGCTGTTTTTT	CAIRGAANTGELFF
TRBD2	TRBV7-9	.	TRBJ2-1	TGTGCCAGCAGCTTCCGTGCGACTAGCGGGAGGGCCCATGAGCAGTTCTTC	CASSFRATSGRAHEQFF
.	TRBV7-9	few	TRBJ1-1	TGTGCCAGCAGCTTAGCGATAGGGGATGAAGCTTTCTTT	CASSLAIGDEAFF
TRBD2	TRBV2	few	TRBJ2-1	TGTGCCAGCCCCGGGACTAGCGACAATGAGCAGTTCTTC	CASPGTSDNEQFF
.	TRBV5-1	.	TRBJ2-7	TGCGCCAGCACTATGGAGACATCCCCTGGGGAGCAGTACTTC	CASTMETSPGEQYF
.	TRBV19	.	TRBJ2-2	TGTGCCAGTAGTCCTACCGGGACCGCTGGCGGGGAGCTGTTTTTT	CASSPTGTAGGELFF
.	TRBV5-1	many	TRBJ1-2	TGCGCCAGCAGCTTGGGGGACCATGGCTACACCTTC	CASSLGDHGYTF
TRBD1	TRBV19	many	TRBJ2-1	TGTGCCAGTAGAACCGACAGGGCCGCGTTCTTC	CASRTDRAAFF
.	TRBV20-1	.	TRBJ2-7	TGCAGTGCGGAGGGGCAGGCCTACGAGCAGTACTTC	CSAEGQAYEQYF
.	TRBV5-1	.	TRBJ2-1	TGCGCCAGCAACACAAATCCGGGACGGTACAATGAGCAGTTCTTC	CASNTNPGRYNEQFF
.	TRBV10-3	.	TRBJ1-2	TGTGCCATCAGTGAGGGGACGCGCTATGGCTACACCTTC	CAISEGTRYGYTF
.	TRBV7-2	few	TRBJ1-5	TGTGCCAGCAGCTTATCAACGATTGGGCCCCAGCATTTT	CASSLSTIGPQHF
.	TRBV5-1	.	TRBJ2-7	TGCGCCAGCAGCTTATCCGAAACCTACGAGCAGTACTTC	CASSLSETYEQYF
.	TRBV18	few	TRBJ2-3	TGTGCCAGCTCGGTGGGTCAGGTAACAGATACGCAGTATTTT	CASSVGQVTDTQYF
.	TRBV20-1	.	TRBJ2-3	TGCAGTGCTTCTGCCCCACGCCCCGGGGATACGCAGTATTTT	CSASAPRPGDTQYF
TRBD1	TRBV29-1	few	TRBJ1-2	TGCAGCGCCCGATCAGGACAGGCCTATGGCTACACCTTC	CSARSGQAYGYTF
TRBD1	TRBV24-1	many	TRBJ2-7	TGTGCCACCAGTGATCCGGGACAGGGCAGCTACGAGCAGTACTTC	CATSDPGQGSYEQYF
TRBD1	TRBV6-4	few	TRBJ2-1	TGTGCCAGCAGTGTCGACAGGGGAGCCTACAATGAGCAGTTCTTC	CASSVDRGAYNEQFF
.	TRBV25-1	many	TRBJ2-6	TGTGCCAGCAGTCCCCGGGCTGGGGCCAACGTCCTGACTTTC	CASSPRAGANVLTF
.	TRBV4-1	.	TRBJ2-4	TGCGCCAGCAGCCAAGATCGCAGGAGAAACATTCAGTACTTC	CASSQDRRRNIQYF
.	TRBV7-9	many	TRBJ1-1	TGTGCCTATGGGGGGCAGCTATACGAAGCTTTCTTT	CAYGGQLYEAFF
.	TRBV7-2	few	TRBJ1-2	TGTGCCAGCAGCCCCGAGGGCAGGTTCTCAAACTATGGCTACACCTTC	CASSPEGRFSNYGYTF
TRBD1	TRBV12-3/TRBV12-4	.	TRBJ2-3	TGTGCCAGCAGTTCCGCCGGGACAGTCCGGGGAGATACGCAGTATTTT	CASSSAGTVRGDTQYF
.	TRBV20-1	few	TRBJ1-1	TGCAGTGCTAGAGATGGGCTAAAACTATTGAACACTGAAGCTTTCTTT	CSARDGLKLLNTEAFF
.	TRBV10-3	.	TRBJ2-2	TGTGCCATCCCCACGGGTACGAACACCGGGGAGCTGTTTTTT	CAIPTGTNTGELFF
TRBD2	TRBV4-2	.	TRBJ2-2	TGTGCCAGCAGCCAGGAAACCGGGACTAGTTATGTTGGCGGGGAGCTGTTTTTT	CASSQETGTSYVGGELFF
.	TRBV20-1	few	TRBJ2-5	TGCAGTGCTTCAGAACTAGCAGCCACGCGGACCCAGTACTTC	CSASELAATRTQYF
.	TRBV4-2	.	TRBJ1-3	TGTGCCAGCAGCGACCTGTGGGGCGGAAACACCATATATTTT	CASSDLWGGNTIYF
.	TRBV10-3	.	TRBJ2-1	TGTGCCATCGGGACTCCCAAAGGGGAGCAGTTCTTC	CAIGTPKGEQFF
.	TRBV3-1	.	TRBJ2-7	TGTGCCAGCAGCCAAGACCCGAGGAGCTCCTACGAGCAGTACTTC	CASSQDPRSSYEQYF
.	TRBV29-1	many	TRBJ2-1	TGCAGCGTTGAACGACCGCCCTACTCCAATGAGCAGTTCTTC	CSVERPPYSNEQFF
TRBD2	TRBV29-1	many	TRBJ2-7	TGCAGCGTTGCCGCGACTAGCGGGAGTCCGTACGAGCAGTACTTC	CSVAATSGSPYEQYF
TRBD2	TRBV4-3	.	TRBJ2-1	TGCGCCAGCAGCCAAACCGGGACTAGCGGGGGGGCGAATGAGCAGTTCTTC	CASSQTGTSGGANEQFF
.	TRBV12-3/TRBV12-4	many	TRBJ2-6	TGTGCCAGCAGTTTAGTAGGGGCCGGGGCCAACGTCCTGACTTTC	CASSLVGAGANVLTF
.	TRBV5-1	.	TRBJ1-1	TGCGCCAGCAGCTTGTGGGGGCGAGACACTGAAGCTTTCTTT	CASSLWGRDTEAFF
.	TRBV6-5	few	TRBJ1-4	TGTGCCAGCAGTTACTCGTTCCGGCAGTCAGACAATGAAAAACTGTTTTTT	CASSYSFRQSDNEKLFF
TRBD1	TRBV5-1	many	TRBJ2-1	TGCGCCAGCAGCTCGGACAGGGGGCCAGCCTACAATGAGCAGTTCTTC	CASSSDRGPAYNEQFF
.	TRBV5-5	.	TRBJ1-6	TGTGCCAGCAGCTCGAGGGATTCACCCCTCCACTTT	CASSSRDSPLHF
.	TRBV5-8	.	TRBJ2-7	TGTGCCAGCAGCTTCGTATCCGGGACCTACGAGCAGTACTTC	CASSFVSGTYEQYF
.	TRBV4-3	many	TRBJ1-6	TGCGCCAGCAGCATCTCTTGGGACCAAAAGAATTCACCCCTCCACTTT	CASSISWDQKNSPLHF
.	TRBV27	.	TRBJ1-5	TGTGCCAGCAGCTTATATTTGTCGTGGGTCCAGCCCCAGCATTTT	CASSLYLSWVQPQHF
.	TRBV28	once	TRBJ2-6	TGTGCCAGCAGGCATACATCGATGGGGCCCAACGTCCTGACTTTC	CASRHTSMGPNVLTF